One sample yielded the 18 T cell receptor beta chains listed below, sequenced in a study of T-cell memory formation after mild COVID-19. TCRdb used MiXCR to reprocess the 5' RACE reads, holding one entry per CDR3 protein. The table has a few hundred thousand distinct CDR3 sequences, 20% to 25% seen once; the top ten hold around 9.5%. The sequencing input was PBMCs or a T cell subset sorted from them (not recorded which). These receptors were collected from an adult woman who had mild COVID-19 (a few samples of this study predate the infection). Cell type and time point are not known.

This clonotype was seen a few times. V gene TRBV12-3 or TRBV12-4 combines with J gene TRBJ2-3; D is possibly TRBD2 (6 bases). The CDR3 covers 15 residues. Trimming stripped 1 base from V and 3 bases from J, with 11 bases between. This CDR3 reads CASSLGGIGTDTQYF. CDR3 sequence (DNA): TGTGCCAGCAGTTTAGGCGGGATCGGTACAGATACGCAGTATTTT.

The chain has TRBV9 and TRBJ2-2, with 13 bases that match TRBD2. V trimming: 3 bases; J trimming: 0 bases; junction bases outside the gene matches: 5. The CDR3 has 18 amino acids. Germline V gives CDR1 SGDLS, CDR2 YYNGEE. CDR3 in amino acids: CASSELGLAGSNTGELFF. The CDR3 DNA is TGTGCCAGCAGCGAGCTGGGACTAGCGGGGTCGAACACCGGGGAGCTGTTTTTT.

This clonotype has just a few counts. The rearrangement joins TRBV7-9 to TRBJ1-1; a possible D gene is TRBD1 (6 bases). Deletions cut 1 base from V and 9 bases from J, with 15 bases between. The CDR3 is 14 amino acids. Looked up from germline, CDR1 is SEHNR and CDR2 is FQNEAQ (reference sequence). CDR3 amino acids: CASSLGGGTDKAFF. The CDR3 nucleotides read TGTGCCAGCAGCTTAGGAGGGGGAACGGATAAAGCTTTCTTT.

This clonotype was recorded a few times. V usage is TRBV7-9 and J usage is TRBJ1-2; 8 bases are shared with TRBD1. The V gene's germline CDR1 is SEHNR and CDR2 FQNEAQ (reference sequence). V shed 5 bases, J shed 8 bases, and the junction held 4 bases outside the gene matches. This CDR3 is 12 amino acids long. The CDR3 protein is CASSRQGLGYTF. The CDR3 coding sequence is TGTGCCAGCAGCCGACAGGGGTTAGGCTACACCTTC. The whole variable domain, remainder taken from reference TRBV7-9 and TRBJ1-2, is DTGVSQNPRHKITKRGQNVTFRCDPISEHNRLYWYRQTLGQGPEFLTYFQNEAQLEKSRLLSDRFSAERPKGSFSTLEIQRTEQGDSAMYLCASSRQGLGYTFGSGTRLTVV.

J is TRBJ2-1 and V is TRBV7-3, with 9 nucleotides matching TRBD2. J was trimmed by 5 bases and V by 4 bases; bases with no gene match: 6. The CDR3 consists of 15 residues. Germline CDR1 reads SGHTA; CDR2 reads FQGTGA. CDR3: CASSSAGTSNNEQFF. In nucleotides, the CDR3 is TGTGCCAGCAGCTCCGCCGGGACTAGCAACAATGAGCAGTTCTTC.

V and J are TRBV14 and TRBJ2-3; unclear D gene. Trimming took off 3 bases at V and 1 base at J, with 8 bases between the two ends. In germline, CDR1 is SGHDN, CDR2 FVKESK. The CDR3 is 14 amino acids. DNA of the CDR3: TGTGCCAGCAGCCAGCAGGAACGCACAGATACGCAGTATTTT. The encoded protein is CASSQQERTDTQYF. Full variable domain (outside the CDR3, taken from reference TRBV14 and TRBJ2-3): EAGVTQFPSHSVIEKGQTVTLRCDPISGHDNLYWYRRVMGKEIKFLLHFVKESKQDESGMPNNRFLAERTGGTYSTLKVQPAELEDSGVYFCASSQQERTDTQYFGPGTRLTVL.

This chain joins TRBV12-3 or TRBV12-4 and TRBJ2-3, with D possibly being TRBD1 (7 bases). V was pared by 6 bases and J by 4 bases, with 20 bases between. CDR3 length equals 16 residues. The DNA for the CDR3 is TGTGCCAGCAGCCCCTCCTGGACAGGCGGGGCAGATACGCAGTATTTT. Translating gives CASSPSWTGGADTQYF.

This clonotype turned up a few times. The V and J genes are TRBV7-2 and TRBJ2-7, with 7 bases fitting TRBD2. CDR1 is SGHTA and CDR2 is FQGNSA in the germline V gene. The V and J ends lost 1 base and 5 bases, in that order; junction bases with no gene match: 8. The CDR3 consists of 15 residues. This CDR3 is CASSLVGGSGDEQYF. In nucleotides, the CDR3 is TGTGCCAGCAGCTTAGTAGGCGGGAGTGGGGACGAGCAGTACTTC.

This clonotype was detected a few times. The chain recombines TRBV7-9 with TRBJ1-4, with D possibly being TRBD1 (6 bases). There are 14 residues in the CDR3. Germline CDR1 and CDR2: SEHNR and FQNEAQ (reference sequence). Trimming left V 2 bases short and J 8 bases short, with 12 bases between. CDR3 sequence: CASSLSGGEEKLFF. The CDR3 DNA follows: TGTGCCAGCAGCTTATCCGGGGGCGAAGAAAAACTGTTTTTT.

The CDR3 region is CASSQNSYNEQFF. The DNA for the CDR3 is TGCGCCAGCAGCCAGAATTCCTACAATGAGCAGTTCTTC. This chain links TRBV4-1 with TRBJ2-1; D is undetermined. The CDR3 runs 13 residues. Trimming cost V 3 bases and J 1 base, with 4 bases left between them. From germline, CDR1 is MGHRA and CDR2 YSYEKL.

The sample holds a few counts of this clonotype. The chain links TRBV12-3 or TRBV12-4 to TRBJ1-5; possibly TRBD1 for D (5 bases). The V end was cut by 6 bases, the J end by 6 bases, with 9 bases between. The CDR3 sequence is 12 residues long. CDR3 DNA sequence: TGTGCCAGCAGGCAGGGCACTCAGCCCCAGCATTTT. It is translated as CASRQGTQPQHF.

The genes are TRBV6-2 or TRBV6-3 and TRBJ2-2, with D perhaps TRBD2 (5 bases). V was pared by 2 bases and J by 6 bases, with 10 bases between. The CDR3 contains 14 residues. Germline CDR1 MNHEY, CDR2 SVGEGT. CDR3 region: CASSYIPEAGELFF. The CDR3 region has the DNA TGTGCCAGCAGTTACATCCCGGAGGCCGGGGAGCTGTTTTTT.

This clonotype was recorded at least ten times. CDR3 coding DNA: TGTGCCAGCAGCTTGCGGGGAGAGAAACTGTTTTTT. Its translation is CASSLRGEKLFF. The chain is built from TRBV7-2 and TRBJ1-4; D remains ambiguous. CDR1 is SGHTA, CDR2 FQGNSA, per germline. The germline V and J ends were trimmed by 3 bases and 11 bases, with 10 bases remaining between them. The CDR3 covers 12 residues. Full variable domain (remainder filled in from reference TRBV7-2 and TRBJ1-4): GAGVSQSPSNKVTEKGKDVELRCDPISGHTALYWYRQSLGQGLEFLIYFQGNSAPDKSGLPSDRFSAERTGGSVSTLTIQRTQQEDSAVYLCASSLRGEKLFFGSGTQLSVL.

This clonotype has more than one count but fewer than ten. The genes are TRBV13 and TRBJ1-4, with 7 bases identical to TRBD1. The ends lost 5 bases at V and 4 bases at J; junction bases unmatched: 7. Germline lookup yields CDR1 PRHDT and CDR2 FYEKMQ (reference sequence). There are 15 residues in the CDR3. The CDR3 nucleotides are TGTGCCAGCAGCCTCGCGGGACAGAGTAATGAAAAACTGTTTTTT. Its protein product is CASSLAGQSNEKLFF.

The gene calls are TRBV12-3 or TRBV12-4 and TRBJ1-5, with D possibly TRBD1 on 5 matching bases. This CDR3 has 15 amino acids. V lost 6 bases and J 1 base, leaving 13 bases between the germline ends. CDR3 amino acids: CASRTAGGSNQPQHF. For the CDR3, the DNA is TGTGCCAGCAGGACCGCCGGGGGAAGCAATCAGCCCCAGCATTTT.

V is TRBV20-1 and J is TRBJ2-7; 9 bases are a match to TRBD1. This CDR3 comprises 13 residues. The V and J ends lost 6 bases and 3 bases, in that order; junction bases with no gene match: 6. From germline, CDR1 is DFQATT and CDR2 SNEGSKA (reference sequence). The CDR3 reads CSAPMGQGYEQYF. CDR3 DNA sequence: TGCAGTGCCCCGATGGGACAGGGCTACGAGCAGTACTTC.

The V call is TRBV7-8, the J call TRBJ2-6; TRBD1 aligns across 7 bases. Germline values: CDR1 SGHVS, CDR2 FQNEAQ. The CDR3 runs to 16 residues. Trimming at V came to 3 bases and at J to 0 bases, leaving 2 bases not matched to a gene. CDR3 protein: CASSLTGSSGANVLTF. CDR3 nucleotides: TGTGCCAGCAGCTTGACAGGGAGCTCTGGGGCCAACGTCCTGACTTTC.

This chain uses TRBV29-1 with TRBJ2-3, with a possible D match to TRBD2 (7 bases). Germline V gene data show CDR1 as SQVTM and CDR2 as ANQGSEA. There are 14 residues in the CDR3. The V gene lost 6 bases and the J gene lost 4 bases, with 17 bases spanning the gap. CDR3 in amino acids: CSVAGALASDTQYF. The CDR3 nucleotides are TGCAGCGTCGCGGGGGCGCTGGCTTCAGATACGCAGTATTTT.